This TCR beta chain originates from a study of identical twins (dated by TCRdb to 2015 to 2016). At the level of the whole study: TCR alpha and beta repertoires from monozygotic twins, unrelated adults of various ages and cord blood were deep-sequenced to test whether fetal clonotypes persist. To rule out contamination, the twin experiments were replicated at different times with different library preparation protocols.

Note on this clonotype: Its antigen is not yet known. Qualities for individual bases were not recorded, and no much larger clone is one base off.

Only healthy Caucasian donors were included. Three unrelated non-twin adults were additionally sequenced: a male aged 18 to 29, a male aged 50 to 60 and a female aged 50 to 60. Using Miltenyi CD45RO+ enrichment and human naive T-cell isolation kits, memory (CD45RO+) and naive T cells were isolated from PBMC. Overall study outcomes, separate from this receptor: Compared with coincidental sharing between unrelated individuals, an excess of low generation-probability sequences was observed among out-of-frame TCR alpha sequences shared between twins. A weaker excess of twin sharing was found in beta out-of-frame sequences because the signal-to-noise ratio was lowered by fewer shared sequences. Abundant cord blood beta clonotypes carried fewer insertions; young adult naive repertoires showed a weaker similar trend, while memory repertoires showed none. Conclusions relied on cross-sectional statistical analysis, since the same donors could not be followed over many years. Zero-insertion analyses could be partly confounded by invariant T cells such as MAIT and iNKT, although diverse VJ usage argued against such confounding for most clonotypes. In monozygotic twins, recombination models systematically underestimated out-of-frame TCR alpha sharing, but the models matched the sharing seen between unrelated individuals.

Preparation of the library involved 5' RACE. The reads were generated on an Illumina HiSeq 2000. Template switching introduced a universal primer binding site; the final cDNA contained a unique molecular identifier, enabling accurate counting of TCR cDNA molecules. First-strand cDNA for TCR alpha and beta chains was synthesized from specific primers in the conserved constant-segment region. To control for contamination, each cDNA library was double barcoded with a SMART-Mk sample barcode plus Illumina barcodes. TruSeq adapter sequences and Illumina sample barcodes were added in two successive PCR steps. Sequencing of the TCR alpha and beta cDNA libraries was done on the Illumina HiSeq platform using custom primers. As for how the authors treated the data: Unique molecular identifiers were extracted from raw reads with MiGEC, and CDR3 positions were determined with MiXCR. Recombination models were inferred per individual with the repgenHMM and IGoR tools using an EM algorithm. The analysis of shared clonotypes was done with the tcR package in R, with sharing normalized by the product of cloneset sizes. To study raw recombination free of thymic and clonal selection effects, out-of-frame nonproductive sequences were analyzed. The public reads were reanalyzed by TCRdb: fastp trimming at Q25, MiXCR alignment, in-frame beta chains only. Every CDR3 protein is listed once, alongside the most common genes and DNA of its rows. The V and J calls come from TCRdb's annotation, not from the publication. This sample comprises more than 350,000 distinct CDR3 sequences, around 9% of them detected only once. The ten largest clonotypes hold 7.5% to 9.5% of the sample.

Cut back by 4 bases and 0 bases, the V and J ends lie 15 bases apart. CDR1 MGHRA and CDR2 YSYEKL were looked up in the germline V gene. From its cysteine to its phenylalanine, the CDR3 spans 17 amino acids. Only the CDR3 DNA is retained, 51 bases long and in frame from the first base. What was sequenced was naive T cells sorted from blood. Taken with the paper, the label for cell subset or site translates to: cells isolated with a human naive T-cell isolation kit. The TCR sequence derives from a woman between 45 and 65 years old in good health. The chain employs TRBV4-1 and TRBJ2-2, with no confident D gene call. The DNA is as follows: TGCGCCAGCAGCCGAATGGTTGCCGACTCGAACACCGGGGAGCTGTTTTTT. This codes for CASSRMVADSNTGELFF.